Detailed here is one TCR beta chain. V shed 6 bases, J shed 2 bases, and the junction held 7 bases outside the gene matches. CDR1 is MNHEY, CDR2 SMNVEV, per germline (reference sequence). The CDR3 sequence is 14 residues long. The data stem from a study of cytomegalovirus exposure and HLA in healthy donors. Study context: Among the approximately 380 donors who were genotyped, around 77% fell in the genetic ancestry cluster that is associated with self-reported Caucasian donors.

Primers for the PCR totalled 60 Vbeta and 13 Jbeta. Sequencing was performed with immunoSEQ multiplex PCR; in TCRdb, only in-frame clones are kept and a portion is missing. The repertoire holds about 200,000 clones, approximately 85% seen once, with under 3% in the top ten. Healthy bone marrow donors supplied every sample. The sequence derives from a woman between 50 and 59 years old in good health and CMV-seronegative. The chain joins TRBV27 to TRBJ2-7, with TRBD2 matching over 7 bases. Sequenced input: PBMCs. The CDR3 coding sequence is TGTGCCAGCAGCTGGCAGGGAGGGGCCTACGAGCAGTACTTC. Encoded protein: CASSWQGGAYEQYF.